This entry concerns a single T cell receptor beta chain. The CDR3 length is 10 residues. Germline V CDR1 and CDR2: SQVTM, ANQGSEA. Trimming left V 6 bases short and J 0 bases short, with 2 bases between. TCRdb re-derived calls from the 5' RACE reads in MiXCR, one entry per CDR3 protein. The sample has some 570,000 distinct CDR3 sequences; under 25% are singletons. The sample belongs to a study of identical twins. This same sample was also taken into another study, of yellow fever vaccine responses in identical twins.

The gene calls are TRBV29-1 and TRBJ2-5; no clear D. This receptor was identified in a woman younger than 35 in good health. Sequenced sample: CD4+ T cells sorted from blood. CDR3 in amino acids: CSVNQETQYF. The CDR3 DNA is TGCAGCGTGAACCAAGAGACCCAGTACTTC.